The TCR beta chain under discussion was sequenced for a study of T cell responses to AZD1222 COVID-19 vaccine. Produced via immunoSEQ multiplex PCR; TCRdb's table is partial and in-frame only. The sample lists around 140,000 clones; around 85% were seen once. Germline V CDR1 and CDR2: KGHSH, LQKENI. The CDR3 runs to 16 residues. The trim removed 0 bases at V and 4 bases at J, leaving 6 bases unmatched. The specimen was peripheral blood, collected 28 days after the second dose of the MenACWY control vaccine. This sequence joins TRBV18 and TRBJ2-7; TRBD2 matches at 10 bases. The source is an adult who received the MenACWY meningococcal vaccine as a control. The CDR3 coding sequence is TGTGCCAGCTCACCACCGTTTCCTAGCGGGAGTTACGAGCAGTACTTC. This translates into CASSPPFPSGSYEQYF.